This entry lists 21 T cell receptor beta chains sequenced from one sample in a study of blood T cell repertoires in COVID-19. Some clones are missing from TCRdb's copy, which holds only in-frame ones; the method was immunoSEQ multiplex PCR. The table has roughly 150,000 clones, more than 70% seen once; the top ten hold 2% to 2.5%. Specimen: peripheral blood. The receptors derive from a man in his fifties who had recovered from COVID-19.

This clone was seen a handful of times. The V gene is TRBV6-5, the J gene TRBJ1-6; TRBD1 might be the D (5 bases). The CDR3 length is 14 residues. Per germline, CDR1 MNHEY and CDR2 SVGAGI. Trimming removed 7 bases from V and 9 bases from J, with 16 bases in between. This chain's CDR3 is CASNGGGSGSPLHF. As DNA, the CDR3 is TGTGCCAGCAATGGGGGGGGATCGGGTTCACCCCTCCACTTT.

The CDR3 here is CAWSTGTGGRNIQYF. The CDR3, as DNA: TGTGCCTGGAGTACCGGGACAGGGGGACGGAACATTCAGTACTTC. V and J are TRBV30 and TRBJ2-4, with 11 positions matching TRBD1. V lost 2 bases to trimming and J lost 7 bases; unmatched junction nucleotides: 7. Germline V CDR1 and CDR2: GTSNPN, SVGIG (reference sequence). The CDR3 extends over 15 amino acids.

The chain has TRBV6-9 and TRBJ1-5, with 7 bases identical to TRBD1. V was pared by 4 bases and J by 7 bases, with 10 bases of the junction left unmatched. This CDR3 has 15 amino acids. Germline loops: CDR1 MNHGY, CDR2 SVAAGI. The CDR3 nucleotides read TGTGCCAGCAGTTTTGTTACAGGGGAGGAGCAGCCCCAGCATTTT. Its translation: CASSFVTGEEQPQHF.

The chain employs TRBV7-9 and TRBJ2-5, with D perhaps matching TRBD2 (6 bases). CDR3 length: 14 residues. The germline V gene encodes CDR1 SEHNR and CDR2 FQNEAQ (reference sequence). V lost 1 base and J lost 5, with 11 bases in between. CDR3 amino acids: CASSLETSYETQYF. CDR3 coding DNA: TGTGCCAGCAGCTTAGAGACTAGTTATGAGACCCAGTACTTC.

V gene TRBV28 combines with J gene TRBJ1-4; unclear D gene. Deletions cut 3 bases from V and 4 bases from J, with 18 bases between. Germline V gene data show CDR1 as MDHEN and CDR2 as SYDVKM. This CDR3 is 17 amino acids long. CDR3 nucleotides: TGTGCCAGCAGTTTGGTACGACTGAGGGCGGGTAATGAAAAACTGTTTTTT. It encodes CASSLVRLRAGNEKLFF. The full variable domain, in which reference TRBV28 and TRBJ1-4 provide the parts outside the CDR3, is DVKVTQSSRYLVKRTGEKVFLECVQDMDHENMFWYRQDPGLGLRLIYFSYDVKMKEKGDIPEGYSVSREKKERFSLILESASTNQTSMYLCASSLVRLRAGNEKLFFGSGTQLSVL.

The V call is TRBV5-1, the J call TRBJ2-7; 9 nucleotides line up with TRBD1. The length of the CDR3 is 15 residues. From germline, CDR1 is SGHRS and CDR2 YFSETQ. The ends lost 3 bases at V and 6 bases at J; junction bases unmatched: 10. The CDR3 bases are TGCGCCAGCAGCTCCCCCACAGGGGGCGCATCCGAGCAGTACTTC. Translation gives CASSSPTGGASEQYF.

This clone has just one count. The V gene is TRBV3-1 (or the pseudogene TRBV3-2), the J gene TRBJ1-6; D remains unclear. Germline V gene lookup returns CDR1 LGHDT and CDR2 YNNKEL (reference sequence). With 4 bases removed from V and 5 bases from J, the gap between germline ends came to 15 bases. The CDR3 loop spans 16 amino acids. CDR3 coding DNA: TGTGCCAGCAGCCGTTCCGGCAGGCCTAATAATTCACCCCTCCACTTT. This translates into CASSRSGRPNNSPLHF.

This rearrangement joins TRBV7-2 to TRBJ2-3, with 10 nucleotides matching TRBD1. This CDR3 comprises 14 residues. From germline, CDR1 is SGHTA and CDR2 FQGNSA. The ends lost 6 bases at V and 3 bases at J; junction bases unmatched: 3. The CDR3 bases are TGTGCCAGCAGGCGGACAGGGGGGACAGATACGCAGTATTTT. Encoded protein: CASRRTGGTDTQYF.

This chain uses TRBV5-1 with TRBJ2-7; TRBD2 is a possible D gene (6 bases). V was pared by 4 bases and J by 5 bases, with 13 bases between. The germline V gene encodes CDR1 SGHRS and CDR2 YFSETQ. The CDR3 has 13 residues. CDR3 DNA: TGCGCCAGCAGCGACGGGGGTAACCACGAGCAGTACTTC. It codes for CASSDGGNHEQYF.

This sequence joins TRBV9 and TRBJ1-2, with 8 bases fitting TRBD1. The germline V gene has CDR1 SGDLS and CDR2 YYNGEE. V dropped 4 bases and J dropped 3; count of bases not matched to a gene: 14. The CDR3 is made up of 17 amino acids. The CDR3 DNA follows: TGTGCCAGCAGCACACACCGGGACAGGTCCGACGACTATGGCTACACCTTC. Protein: CASSTHRDRSDDYGYTF.

The V gene is TRBV6-4, the J gene TRBJ2-3, with D perhaps TRBD2 (5 bases). The germline V and J ends were trimmed by 6 bases and 4 bases, with 17 bases remaining between them. The CDR3 has 15 amino acids. Germline CDR1 MRHNA, CDR2 SNTAGT. The CDR3 protein is CASSPQGLRADTQYF. For the CDR3, the DNA is TGTGCCAGCAGCCCCCAAGGCCTGAGGGCAGATACGCAGTATTTT.

The rearrangement joins TRBV19 to TRBJ2-3; D gene uncertain. The V gene lost 5 bases and the J gene lost 5 bases, with 11 bases spanning the gap. Germline CDR1 is LNHDA and CDR2 is SQIVND (reference sequence). The CDR3 is 13 amino acids. The CDR3 region is CASSEEARDTQYF. CDR3 nucleotides: TGTGCCAGTAGTGAAGAGGCCCGAGATACGCAGTATTTT. The entire variable domain, with the rest obtained from reference TRBV19 and TRBJ2-3, is as follows: DGGITQSPKYLFRKEGQNVTLSCEQNLNHDAMYWYRQDPGQGLRLIYYSQIVNDFQKGDIAEGYSVSREKKESFPLTVTSAQKNPTAFYLCASSEEARDTQYFGPGTRLTVL.

This clone was counted only a few times. CDR3 bases: TGTGCCAGCAGCCCCCTGAGGTCTAGCGGGAGGGCCGGGAGGACCGGGGAGCTGTTTTTT. Its translation is CASSPLRSSGRAGRTGELFF. The chain joins TRBV6-6 to TRBJ2-2; 12 positions match TRBD2. The CDR3 totals 20 residues. Germline V lookup: CDR1 MNHNY, CDR2 SVGAGI (reference sequence). V gave up 6 bases and J gave up 5 bases; unmatched junction bases: 19.

The rearrangement uses TRBV3-1 (or the pseudogene TRBV3-2) and TRBJ1-1; TRBD1 matches 8 bases. Germline V gives CDR1 LGHDT, CDR2 YNNKEL (reference sequence). V dropped 1 base and J dropped 1; count of bases not matched to a gene: 11. The CDR3 sequence is 18 residues long. CDR3: CASSQVPDRGFSNTEAFF. CDR3 DNA: TGTGCCAGCAGCCAAGTCCCAGACAGGGGTTTCTCGAACACTGAAGCTTTCTTT.

This clone was counted a single time. The V call is TRBV7-2, the J call TRBJ1-6; 8 nucleotides line up with TRBD1. Per the germline V gene, CDR1 is SGHTA and CDR2 is FQGNSA. V dropped 2 bases and J dropped 5; count of bases not matched to a gene: 2. There are 15 residues in the CDR3. CDR3 DNA sequence: TGTGCCAGCAGCTTACAGGGGGCGAATAATTCACCCCTCCACTTT. Protein: CASSLQGANNSPLHF.

The rearrangement links TRBV3-1 (or the pseudogene TRBV3-2) to TRBJ1-5; the match to TRBD1 covers 7 bases. After removal of 3 bases from V and 6 bases from J, the junction contained 5 bases not matched to a gene. CDR1 and CDR2 (germline): LGHDT, YNNKEL (reference sequence). The CDR3 is 14 residues long. The DNA for the CDR3 is TGTGCCAGCAGCCACACAGGGGTTGTTCAGCCCCAGCATTTT. This gives the protein CASSHTGVVQPQHF.

The V call is TRBV11-2, the J call TRBJ2-2; D might be TRBD1 (5 bases). V lost 6 bases to trimming and J lost 4 bases, with 9 bases between them. Per germline, CDR1 SGHAT and CDR2 FQNNGV. The CDR3 spans 13 residues. The CDR3 sequence: CASRPDSTGELFF. Here the CDR3 DNA reads TGTGCCAGCAGACCCGACAGCACCGGGGAGCTGTTTTTT.

This chain joins TRBV27 and TRBJ2-3, with TRBD1 identical over 8 bases. The CDR3 has 17 residues. Trimming took 5 bases from V and 0 from J; bases not matched to a gene: 10. The germline CDR1 and CDR2 sequences are MNHEY and SMNVEV (reference sequence). The CDR3 spells CASSRWTGSYSTDTQYF. The CDR3 region has the DNA TGTGCCAGCAGTAGATGGACAGGGAGCTATAGCACAGATACGCAGTATTTT.

This sequence joins TRBV10-1 and TRBJ2-7; D is uncertain. CDR3 size: 14 residues. Trimming took 3 bases from V and 2 from J, leaving 11 bases between them. CDR1 and CDR2 from the germline V gene are WNHNN and SYGVQD (reference sequence). This chain's CDR3 is CASSDFPETYEQYF. In DNA form, the CDR3 reads TGCGCCAGCAGTGATTTCCCGGAGACCTACGAGCAGTACTTC.

The chain combines TRBV7-2 with TRBJ2-7, with D possibly being TRBD1 (6 bases). V gave up 1 base and J gave up 0 bases, with 16 bases separating them. The CDR3 covers 17 residues. Germline assignment: CDR1 SGHTA and CDR2 FQGNSA. Here the CDR3 DNA reads TGTGCCAGCAGCTTAGGCCGCCCGGGACAAGTCTCCTACGAGCAGTACTTC. This codes for CASSLGRPGQVSYEQYF.

This clone was observed once. CDR3 bases: TGTGCCAGCAGCTTAGCGCTTGCAGGGGGTAATCAGCCCCAGCATTTT. Translating it yields CASSLALAGGNQPQHF. The V call is TRBV7-9, the J call TRBJ1-5; 7 bases are shared with TRBD1. The germline CDR1 and CDR2 sequences are SEHNR and FQNEAQ (reference sequence). V was pared by 0 bases and J by 4 bases, with 6 bases of the junction left unmatched. This CDR3 contains 16 residues.